Shown below are 5 T cell receptor beta chains from a single sample sequenced in a study of blood T cell repertoires in COVID-19. Method: immunoSEQ multiplex PCR; TCRdb's copy keeps in-frame clones and lacks some. The profile shows 200,000 to 250,000 clones, about 90% of them singletons. The specimen sequenced was peripheral blood. All receptors derive from a man aged 55-75 years with COVID-19, enrolled during active disease.

The chain uses TRBV28 and TRBJ2-1; 7 nucleotides agree with TRBD1. The junction had 10 bases not matched to a gene; V was cut back by 8 bases and J by 9 bases. This CDR3 has 13 residues. CDR1 and CDR2 (germline): MDHEN, SYDVKM. CDR3 coding DNA: TGTGCCAGCTGGTATGGCAGGGGGAGTGAGCAGTTCTTC. As protein: CASWYGRGSEQFF.

V is TRBV9 and J is TRBJ1-2; D remains unclear. V was trimmed by 4 bases and J by 8 bases, leaving 12 bases between them. The CDR3 runs to 12 residues. CDR1 is SGDLS, CDR2 YYNGEE, per germline. CDR3 sequence reads: CASSPWPSGYTF. CDR3 in DNA: TGTGCCAGCAGCCCTTGGCCGTCGGGCTACACCTTC.

The CDR3: CASRLYNEQFF. The CDR3 DNA reads TGTGCCAGCCGTCTATACAATGAGCAGTTCTTC. The chain couples TRBV28 to TRBJ2-1; D unclear. V was trimmed by 8 bases and J by 4 bases, leaving 6 bases between them. The CDR3 consists of 11 residues. Germline assignment: CDR1 MDHEN and CDR2 SYDVKM.

The chain couples TRBV6-5 to TRBJ2-3; a possible D gene is TRBD2 (5 bases). Trimming cost V 3 bases and J 0 bases, with 13 bases left between them. The CDR3 is 16 amino acids. Germline V gene lookup returns CDR1 MNHEY and CDR2 SVGAGI. CDR3 residues: CASSYSSETSTDTQYF. CDR3 coding DNA: TGTGCCAGCAGTTATAGTAGCGAAACCAGCACAGATACGCAGTATTTT.

The chain combines TRBV2 with TRBJ2-4; D possibly corresponds to TRBD1 (5 bases). The CDR3 has 15 amino acids. The V end lost 2 bases, the J end lost 6 bases, and 14 bases lay between the germline ends. The V gene's germline CDR1 is SNHLY and CDR2 FYNNEI. CDR3: CASSESRQMANIQYF. The DNA of the CDR3 is TGTGCCAGCAGTGAAAGTCGACAGATGGCAAACATTCAGTACTTC.